Listed below are T cell receptor beta chains from one sample, sequenced in a study of blood T cell repertoires in COVID-19. Repertoires were generated with immunoSEQ multiplex PCR, while TCRdb's copy carries only in-frame clones and drops some. The sample includes approximately 200,000 clones, 84% of them seen just once. Sequenced input: peripheral blood. The receptors derive from a woman aged 80 or over with COVID-19, enrolled during active disease. CDR3s include the opening cysteine and the closing phenylalanine or tryptophan. A D gene is named only where the DNA matches it firmly. Part of the rows lack a size; the others show once, few, many or a class for expanded clones.

d_gene	abundance	v_gene	j_gene	CDR3nt	CDR3aa
NA	NA	TRBV13	TRBJ2-6	TGTGCCAGCAGCTTTCTGGGGGCCAACGTCCTGACTTTC	CASSFLGANVLTF
NA	NA	TRBV5-1	TRBJ2-2	TGCGCCAGCAGCTTGACGGGACAGAACACCGGGGAGCTGTTTTTT	CASSLTGQNTGELFF
NA	NA	TRBV12-3/TRBV12-4	TRBJ2-5	TGTGCCAGCAGCCCAGAAAAGACCCAGTACTTC	CASSPEKTQYF
NA	NA	TRBV11-3	TRBJ2-2	TGTGCCAGCAGCTCCAGAGGGCCCGGGGAGCTGTTTTTT	CASSSRGPGELFF
TRBD1	NA	TRBV7-9	TRBJ1-2	TGTGCCAGCAGCGCACAGGGGGACTATGGCTACACCTTC	CASSAQGDYGYTF
TRBD2	NA	TRBV6-5	TRBJ2-3	TGTGCCAGCAGTTACCAGCGGGGGGCGGGTTGGGATACGCAGTATTTT	CASSYQRGAGWDTQYF
TRBD1	NA	TRBV12-3/TRBV12-4	TRBJ1-1	TGTGCCAGCAAAACAGGGGCCACTGAAGCTTTCTTT	CASKTGATEAFF
NA	NA	TRBV5-4	TRBJ1-1	TGTGCCAGCAGCTTCGGCGGGGGCTCATTGAACACTGAAGCTTTCTTT	CASSFGGGSLNTEAFF
TRBD1	once	TRBV7-9	TRBJ2-1	TGTGCCAGCAGGACGGACAGGGGCTCCTACAATGAGCAGTTCTTC	CASRTDRGSYNEQFF
NA	once	TRBV5-6	TRBJ2-1	TGTGCCAGCAGCGGGCCGGGAGATGAGCAGTTCTTC	CASSGPGDEQFF
NA	NA	TRBV18	TRBJ1-1	TGTGCCAGCTCACCATCCAGGGTTACTGAAGCTTTCTTT	CASSPSRVTEAFF
TRBD2	NA	TRBV5-1	TRBJ2-3	TGCGCCAGCAGCTTGGGTCTCTCTGGTAGCGGGGGATCAACAGATACGCAGTATTTT	CASSLGLSGSGGSTDTQYF
NA	few	TRBV27	TRBJ2-6	TGTGCCAGCAGCCCACGGACCGGGGCTGGGGCCAACGTCCTGACTTTC	CASSPRTGAGANVLTF
NA	few	TRBV27	TRBJ2-7	TGTGCCAGCCGTTTGGGCCAGGGTGCGAGCTCCTACGAGCAGTACTTC	CASRLGQGASSYEQYF
NA	NA	TRBV12-3/TRBV12-4	TRBJ2-3	TGTGCCAGCGGGGCGAGCACAGATACGCAGTATTTT	CASGASTDTQYF
NA	NA	TRBV5-4	TRBJ1-2	TGTGCCAGCAGCTTGGACGGAGGGGCTGATGGCTACACCTTC	CASSLDGGADGYTF
NA	NA	TRBV10-1	TRBJ1-5	TGCGCCAGCAGTCCCGGGAGAAATCAGCCCCAGCATTTT	CASSPGRNQPQHF
TRBD1	once	TRBV6-1	TRBJ1-2	TGTGCCAGCAGTGCGACCGGGACAGGGGAAAACTATGGCTACACCTTC	CASSATGTGENYGYTF
NA	NA	TRBV28	TRBJ1-1	TGTGCCAGCGAGGGGAACACTGAAGCTTTCTTT	CASEGNTEAFF
NA	NA	TRBV7-2	TRBJ1-6	TGTGCCAGCAGCTTAGGTGTGGGGGCGTCTAATTCACCCCTCCACTTT	CASSLGVGASNSPLHF
TRBD2	NA	TRBV27	TRBJ2-5	TGTGCCAGCAGACGCGGACTAGCGGGGGGCCGGGGTGAGACCCAGTACTTC	CASRRGLAGGRGETQYF
NA	NA	TRBV12-3/TRBV12-4	TRBJ1-2	TGTGCCAGCAGTTTGAGTAATTATGGCTACACCTTC	CASSLSNYGYTF
NA	NA	TRBV4-1	TRBJ2-7	TGCGCCAGCAGCCAAGGAGCCAGGGCCTACGAGCAGTACTTC	CASSQGARAYEQYF
TRBD2	NA	TRBV2	TRBJ2-1	TGTGCCAGCAGGGCACCTAGCGGGGGTCGCCGGAATGAGCAGTTCTTC	CASRAPSGGRRNEQFF
TRBD1	NA	TRBV30	TRBJ1-2	TGTGCCTGTTCAGGACAGGGAGCCTATGGCTACACCTTC	CACSGQGAYGYTF
TRBD1	NA	TRBV28	TRBJ2-7	TGTGCCGGGGGGGACAGGGGCTACGAGCAGTACTTC	CAGGDRGYEQYF
TRBD1	few	TRBV15	TRBJ2-5	TGTGCCACCAGCATAGTCCAGGGGGTCGCAAAGACCCAGTACTTC	CATSIVQGVAKTQYF
TRBD2	NA	TRBV7-3	TRBJ2-3	TGTGCCAGCAGCCCCATAGGGACTAGCTCAGATACGCAGTATTTT	CASSPIGTSSDTQYF
NA	NA	TRBV18	TRBJ1-4	TGTGCCAGCTCCGACGGCGGGCAACCTAAGGGACTGTTTTTT	CASSDGGQPKGLFF
TRBD2	NA	TRBV9	TRBJ2-3	TGTGCCAGCAGCGTAGTAGATAGCGGGGGGCGGGGTGATACGCAGTATTTT	CASSVVDSGGRGDTQYF
TRBD2	NA	TRBV11-2	TRBJ2-3	TGTGCCAGCAGCTTAGGGGCAAAACTAGCGGGGGGAACAGATACGCAGTATTTT	CASSLGAKLAGGTDTQYF
TRBD1	NA	TRBV9	TRBJ1-2	TGTGCCAGCAGCGTAGCTACAGGGGGCACCTATGGCTACACCTTC	CASSVATGGTYGYTF
NA	NA	TRBV5-1	TRBJ1-5	TGCGCCAGCAGCCCTCAGGGCACCGGCAATCAGCCCCAGCATTTT	CASSPQGTGNQPQHF
NA	NA	TRBV6-5	TRBJ1-4	TGTGCCAGCAGTTACTCGAAACCGGGGGGAGGTGAAAAACTGTTTTTT	CASSYSKPGGGEKLFF
TRBD1	NA	TRBV6-2/TRBV6-3	TRBJ1-5	TGTGCCAGCAGTTACGGTACACAGGGGCGGCCCCAGCATTTT	CASSYGTQGRPQHF
NA	NA	TRBV5-1	TRBJ1-2	TGCGCCAGCAGTCCAGTTACAGGGAGAGCTAACTATGGCTACACCTTC	CASSPVTGRANYGYTF
NA	NA	TRBV5-4	TRBJ1-1	TGTGCCAGCAGGGTACAGGGATCTGACACTGAAGCTTTCTTT	CASRVQGSDTEAFF
TRBD1	NA	TRBV19	TRBJ1-2	TGTGCCTCCCAGGGGACAGGGGGCATCTATGGCTACACCTTC	CASQGTGGIYGYTF